Many counts were recorded for the clone carrying this T cell receptor beta chain. What it recognizes is unknown. The record originates from a study of T cells in Graves' hyperthyroidism and ophthalmopathy. Newly diagnosed patients aged 18 to 65 had hyperthyroidism of under 2 months' duration. Clinical symptoms, serum thyroxine and TRAb, thyroid ultrasound and orbital computed tomography together formed the diagnostic basis. Amplified TCR beta CDR3 regions derived from RNA transcripts. In the first-round RT-PCR of the TCR CDR3, the HTBI primer set was used. TCRdb re-analysed the multiplex PCR reads in MiXCR, keeping a single row per CDR3 protein. The sample contains 530,000 or so distinct CDR3 sequences, approximately 44% of which appear only once. The CDR3 is 16 amino acids. V lost 6 bases and J lost 1; bases outside the gene matches: 10. Study-wide results and caveats: The model foresaw ophthalmopathy a median roughly 6.6 months prior to onset. Most thyroid clonotypes that were expanded above 0.001 also turned up in blood.

The chain uses TRBV12-3 or TRBV12-4 and TRBJ2-7; 9 bases are a match to TRBD1. The sequencing input was peripheral blood or thyroid tissue (not recorded which). This TCR came from a woman between 18 and 29 years old with Graves' hyperthyroidism. In nucleotides, the CDR3 is TGTGCCAGCAGCTTCCAAGGGACAGGGCTTTCCTACGAGCAGTACTTC. This gives the protein CASSFQGTGLSYEQYF.